One and the same sample provided the 32 T cell receptor beta chains below, sequenced in a study of naive and memory T cell subsets. Findings and caveats of the study: Especially in CD8 cells, naive repertoires contained a few larger clonotypes, possibly CD45RA-re-expressing memory cells.

An equimolar mix of two oligonucleotides served as the beta constant-region primer for TRBC1 and TRBC2. Nested alpha and beta constant-region primers with the SP2 primer drove four PCR rounds on ligated cDNA. TCRdb itself ran the UMI-ligation and nested PCR reads through MiXCR, one entry per CDR3 protein. The sample shows about 150,000 distinct CDR3 sequences, roughly 22% of them seen only once. These receptors have no identified antigens. The sample was naive CD4+ T cells from blood. The receptors originated from a human donor in good health.

This chain connects TRBV12-3 or TRBV12-4 to TRBJ2-5, with TRBD2 matching 9 bases. The CDR3 has 14 residues. J gave up 5 bases and V 3 bases, and 4 bases lay outside the gene matches. CDR3 sequence reads: CASSFMAGGETQYF. CDR3 sequence (DNA): TGTGCCAGCAGTTTTATGGCGGGAGGGGAGACCCAGTACTTC.

This chain uses TRBV6-2 or TRBV6-3 with TRBJ2-1; D may be TRBD1 (6 bases). Trimming stripped 5 bases from V and 0 bases from J, with 17 bases between. Germline V gene sequence: CDR1 MNHEY, CDR2 SVGEGT. The CDR3 totals 17 residues. The CDR3 DNA reads TGTGCCAGCAGTGGGGGCCTGGGACGGAGCTCCTACAATGAGCAGTTCTTC. It specifies CASSGGLGRSSYNEQFF.

The gene calls are TRBV20-1 and TRBJ2-7; possibly TRBD2 for D (6 bases). Trimming cost V 5 bases and J 1 base, with 12 bases left between them. The CDR3 is 13 amino acids. CDR1 and CDR2 from the germline V gene are DFQATT and SNEGSKA (reference sequence). Here the CDR3 DNA reads TGCAGTGCTTTACCGGGAGCTTCCTACGAGCAGTACTTC. Amino acid sequence: CSALPGASYEQYF.

This clonotype was seen a handful of times. The chain links TRBV20-1 to TRBJ2-1; TRBD1 might be the D (6 bases). Germline CDR1 reads DFQATT; CDR2 reads SNEGSKA (reference sequence). V lost 0 bases, J lost 7 bases, and 7 bases lay in between. The CDR3 totals 12 residues. CDR3 in DNA: TGCAGTGCTAGAGAAGGGGGAAATGAGCAGTTCTTC. This encodes CSAREGGNEQFF.

The chain has TRBV6-4 and TRBJ2-1, with 12 bases matching TRBD2. Germline V CDR1 and CDR2: MRHNA, SNTAGT. CDR3 length: 15 amino acids. Trimming cost V 6 bases and J 7 bases; bases outside gene matches: 7. CDR3 protein: CASRTSGSFSNEQFF. CDR3 DNA: TGTGCCAGCAGGACTAGCGGGAGTTTCTCGAATGAGCAGTTCTTC.

This clonotype was seen repeatedly, ten times or more. V gene TRBV6-5 combines with J gene TRBJ2-7, with D maybe TRBD1 (5 bases). V lost 2 bases and J lost 6, with 11 bases in between. Per germline, CDR1 MNHEY and CDR2 SVGAGI. The CDR3 totals 13 residues. The CDR3, as DNA: TGTGCCAGCAGTTACACAGGAAAACCCGAGCAGTACTTC. Its protein product is CASSYTGKPEQYF.

The chain carries TRBV28 and TRBJ2-7; D is perhaps TRBD1 or TRBD2 (7 bases each). Germline values: CDR1 MDHEN, CDR2 SYDVKM. This CDR3 is built from 14 residues. V lost 6 bases, J lost 4 bases, and 16 bases lay in between. CDR3 coding DNA: TGTGCCAGCAGCCTGAACAGGGGAGGGTACGAGCAGTACTTC. Translating gives CASSLNRGGYEQYF. Based on the CDR3 plus reference TRBV28 and TRBJ2-7, the full variable domain is DVKVTQSSRYLVKRTGEKVFLECVQDMDHENMFWYRQDPGLGLRLIYFSYDVKMKEKGDIPEGYSVSREKKERFSLILESASTNQTSMYLCASSLNRGGYEQYFGPGTRLTVT.

The genes are TRBV11-2 and TRBJ1-1, with 7 bases identical to TRBD1. The V gene's germline CDR1 is SGHAT and CDR2 FQNNGV. The CDR3 length is 15 residues. The junction had 7 bases not matched to a gene; V was cut back by 5 bases and J by 1 base. CDR3 coding DNA: TGTGCCAGCAGCAAACGTAGACAGGGGAACACTGAAGCTTTCTTT. It codes for CASSKRRQGNTEAFF.

The chain has TRBV18 and TRBJ1-1, with D perhaps matching TRBD1 (6 bases). The V end was cut by 5 bases, the J end by 5 bases, with 15 bases between. The germline CDR1 and CDR2 sequences are KGHSH and LQKENI. The CDR3 length is 14 residues. The CDR3 is CASSRQQGGTEAFF. CDR3 DNA sequence: TGTGCCAGCTCAAGACAACAGGGAGGAACTGAAGCTTTCTTT.

Many counts were recorded for this clonotype. The V call is TRBV12-3 or TRBV12-4, the J call TRBJ2-3, with 9 bases fitting TRBD2. Trimming cost V 6 bases and J 5 bases; bases outside gene matches: 15. The CDR3 loop spans 17 amino acids. DNA for the CDR3: TGTGCCAGCAGAACCGGCGGGAGGGCAGACAGGCGAGATACGCAGTATTTT. Its translation is CASRTGGRADRRDTQYF.

In this sample, this clonotype turned up a few times. The rearrangement uses TRBV28 and TRBJ1-1; weak D call: TRBD1 (5 bases). The CDR3 covers 15 residues. Trimming pared 6 bases from V and 5 bases from J, leaving 19 bases between. Germline V gives CDR1 MDHEN, CDR2 SYDVKM. The CDR3 region is CASSPPLGGRTEAFF. The CDR3 nucleotides are TGTGCCAGCAGCCCCCCTCTTGGGGGAAGAACTGAAGCTTTCTTT.

In this sample, this clonotype turned up a few times. The rearrangement joins TRBV28 to TRBJ2-2; 9 nucleotides agree with TRBD2. V dropped 6 bases and J dropped 7; count of bases not matched to a gene: 12. Germline-derived CDR1 and CDR2 are MDHEN and SYDVKM. The CDR3 consists of 16 residues. The CDR3 here is CASRPTSGLRNGELFF. The CDR3 nucleotides are TGTGCCAGCAGGCCGACTAGCGGATTAAGGAACGGGGAGCTGTTTTTT. Full variable domain (remainder filled in from reference TRBV28 and TRBJ2-2): DVKVTQSSRYLVKRTGEKVFLECVQDMDHENMFWYRQDPGLGLRLIYFSYDVKMKEKGDIPEGYSVSREKKERFSLILESASTNQTSMYLCASRPTSGLRNGELFFGEGSRLTVL.

This rearrangement joins TRBV7-3 to TRBJ1-1, with a tentative D call TRBD1 (6 bases). The V gene lost 5 bases and the J gene lost 1 base, with 14 bases spanning the gap. The CDR3 has 15 residues. CDR1 and CDR2 from the germline V gene are SGHTA and FQGTGA. CDR3 bases: TGTGCCAGCAGCCCCACGATGGGACAGAACACTGAAGCTTTCTTT. Amino acid sequence: CASSPTMGQNTEAFF.

This clonotype was detected a few times. The chain links TRBV29-1 to TRBJ1-1; a weak D match, TRBD1 (6 bases). The CDR3 is 16 amino acids. Germline V CDR1 and CDR2: SQVTM, ANQGSEA. V was pared by 7 bases and J by 5 bases, with 26 bases between. The CDR3 DNA reads TGCAGCGCGTCTGGGGGCTACAGGGCAGAGGGGACTGAAGCTTTCTTT. Translation gives CSASGGYRAEGTEAFF.

CDR3 bases: TGTGCCAGCAGCTCCCCAGGGACTAGAGCCCACGAGCAGTACTTC. Encoded protein: CASSSPGTRAHEQYF. The rearrangement links TRBV7-2 to TRBJ2-7, with 8 bases that match TRBD2. After removal of 4 bases from V and 5 bases from J, the junction contained 10 bases not matched to a gene. The CDR3 loop spans 15 amino acids. The germline V gene encodes CDR1 SGHTA and CDR2 FQGNSA.

There are a few counts of this clonotype. The chain recombines TRBV6-5 with TRBJ2-1, with no clear D. The germline gives CDR1 MNHEY, CDR2 SVGAGI. V was shortened by 7 bases and J by 14 bases, with 18 bases between the two germline ends. The CDR3 covers 12 residues. CDR3 nucleotides: TGTGCCAGCACTGCCGAGATGGGTGTGGAGTTCTTC. Translating gives CASTAEMGVEFF.

This clonotype was picked up a small number of times. The chain links TRBV6-6 to TRBJ2-3, with 9 positions matching TRBD2. Germline CDR1 is MNHNY and CDR2 is SVGAGI (reference sequence). The V and J ends lost 4 bases and 0 bases, in that order; junction bases with no gene match: 2. This CDR3 contains 15 residues. The CDR3 reads CASSWLAGSTDTQYF. The CDR3 DNA is TGTGCCAGCAGTTGGCTAGCGGGGAGCACAGATACGCAGTATTTT.

This chain joins TRBV5-1 and TRBJ2-2, with D perhaps being TRBD1 or TRBD2 (5 bases each). In germline, CDR1 is SGHRS, CDR2 YFSETQ. V was clipped by 2 bases and J by 7 bases, with 9 bases between them. This CDR3 has 13 residues. CDR3 residues: CASSFGAGGELFF. For the CDR3, the DNA is TGCGCCAGCAGCTTCGGGGCTGGCGGGGAGCTGTTTTTT.

This clonotype was seen a handful of times. CDR3 residues: CSASGTRVTNEQYF. For the CDR3, the DNA is TGCAGTGCTTCCGGGACTAGAGTTACAAACGAGCAGTACTTC. This rearrangement joins TRBV20-1 to TRBJ2-7; 8 bases fit TRBD2. The CDR3 loop spans 14 amino acids. Germline CDR1 DFQATT, CDR2 SNEGSKA (reference sequence). The trim removed 5 bases at V and 5 bases at J, leaving 11 bases unmatched.

This clonotype was seen ten or more times. V is TRBV24-1 and J is TRBJ2-3; possibly TRBD2 for D (6 bases). The CDR3 is made up of 15 amino acids. Trimming shortened V by 6 bases and J by 1 base, and 13 bases separated the two germline ends. Germline V gene sequence: CDR1 KGHDR, CDR2 SFDVKD. The CDR3 nucleotides are TGTGCCACCAGTCTTGCCGGGAGCGGCACAGATACGCAGTATTTT. It encodes CATSLAGSGTDTQYF.

The chain couples TRBV6-2 or TRBV6-3 to TRBJ1-5, with 7 bases that match TRBD1. This CDR3 has 15 residues. V shed 2 bases, J shed 5 bases, and the junction held 6 bases outside the gene matches. Germline CDR1 and CDR2: MNHEY and SVGEGT. The CDR3, as DNA: TGTGCCAGCAGTTACGGACAGGCCCTACATCAGCCCCAGCATTTT. As protein: CASSYGQALHQPQHF.

This chain joins TRBV5-4 and TRBJ2-3; D may be TRBD2 (6 bases). Deletions cut 0 bases from V and 4 bases from J, with 12 bases between. CDR3 length: 15 amino acids. Germline V CDR1 and CDR2: SGHNT, YYREEE (reference sequence). The CDR3 protein is CASSLVAGSADTQYF. CDR3 in DNA: TGTGCCAGCAGCTTGGTGGCGGGATCGGCAGATACGCAGTATTTT.

The chain uses TRBV6-5 and TRBJ1-1; TRBD1 is a possible D gene (5 bases). The length of the CDR3 is 16 residues. Trimming removed 1 base at V and 1 base at J, with 13 bases between. Germline V lookup: CDR1 MNHEY, CDR2 SVGAGI. CDR3 sequence: CASSYFKGIGNTEAFF. CDR3 bases: TGTGCCAGCAGTTACTTCAAGGGGATAGGGAACACTGAAGCTTTCTTT.

This clonotype was counted only a few times. The chain has TRBV3-1 and TRBJ2-7; D could derive from TRBD1 or TRBD2 (8 bases each). Per the germline V gene, CDR1 is LGHDT and CDR2 is YNNKEL (reference sequence). V was pared by 4 bases and J by 6 bases, with 19 bases between. CDR3 size: 15 residues. DNA of the CDR3: TGTGCCAGCAGCCCCAGGGGGCGGGAGGTTCGCGAGCAGTACTTC. Translating it yields CASSPRGREVREQYF.

V is TRBV6-2 or TRBV6-3 and J is TRBJ2-7; 8 bases map to TRBD1. Per germline, CDR1 MNHEY and CDR2 SVGEGT. V gave up 5 bases and J gave up 0 bases; unmatched junction bases: 6. The CDR3 is 15 amino acids. CDR3 amino acids: CASSRPGQDSYEQYF. For the CDR3, the DNA is TGTGCCAGCAGTCGCCCGGGACAGGACTCCTACGAGCAGTACTTC.

Ten or more counts support this clonotype. The gene calls are TRBV6-5 and TRBJ2-5; D is undetermined. The CDR3 is 14 residues long. The ends were cut back, 2 bases at V and 1 base at J, with 8 bases in the middle. Germline V gene sequence: CDR1 MNHEY, CDR2 SVGAGI. The CDR3 DNA is TGTGCCAGCAGTTACGCTGGGCTCCAAGAGACCCAGTACTTC. This gives the protein CASSYAGLQETQYF.

The chain employs TRBV28 and TRBJ2-7, with D perhaps matching TRBD1 or TRBD2 (5 bases each). The CDR3 sequence is 11 residues long. V shed 4 bases and J shed 6 bases, with 7 bases lying between them. Germline CDR1 is MDHEN and CDR2 is SYDVKM. The CDR3 is CASSWGSEQYF. The CDR3 DNA reads TGTGCCAGCAGTTGGGGGTCCGAGCAGTACTTC.

This clonotype was counted ten times or more. The chain recombines TRBV7-9 with TRBJ2-7, with D possibly TRBD2 on 5 matching bases. The V and J ends lost 1 base and 6 bases respectively, with 16 bases between them. This CDR3 has 15 residues. Germline assignment: CDR1 SEHNR and CDR2 FQNEAQ (reference sequence). In DNA form, the CDR3 reads TGTGCCAGCAGCTTAGGATTCGGGGAACGATCCGAGCAGTACTTC. This gives the protein CASSLGFGERSEQYF.

The J gene is TRBJ1-1, the V gene TRBV5-8; a weak D match, TRBD1 (6 bases). Trimming stripped 1 base from V and 1 base from J, with 8 bases between. Germline V lookup: CDR1 SGHTS, CDR2 YDEGEE. This CDR3 region has 14 residues. CDR3 bases: TGTGCCAGCAGCTTGCAACAGGGGAACACTGAAGCTTTCTTT. It encodes CASSLQQGNTEAFF.

This clonotype was counted many times. The gene calls are TRBV18 and TRBJ2-3; 7 bases are a match to TRBD1. Germline V CDR1 and CDR2: KGHSH, LQKENI. CDR3 length equals 17 residues. The V gene end was trimmed by 4 bases and the J gene end by 0 bases; junction bases not matched to a gene: 10. The CDR3 protein is CASSQLQGSPSTDTQYF. The CDR3 nucleotides are TGTGCCAGCTCACAACTACAGGGGAGCCCTAGCACAGATACGCAGTATTTT.

This clonotype has just a few counts. This chain links TRBV18 with TRBJ1-1; a weak D match, TRBD1 (5 bases). The CDR3 consists of 17 residues. With 1 base removed from V and 1 base from J, the gap between germline ends came to 16 bases. The germline V gene has CDR1 KGHSH and CDR2 LQKENI. The CDR3 sequence: CASSPRKIRGSNTEAFF. The CDR3, as DNA: TGTGCCAGCTCACCACGGAAAATACGGGGGTCGAACACTGAAGCTTTCTTT.

In its sample, this clonotype was seen a few times. This rearrangement joins TRBV7-8 to TRBJ2-7; D unclear. Trimming took 1 base from V and 4 from J, leaving 8 bases between them. Germline CDR1 SGHVS, CDR2 FQNEAQ. The CDR3 runs 13 residues. The CDR3 DNA reads as TGTGCCAGCAGCTTAGTGGCCACATACGAGCAGTACTTC. It codes for CASSLVATYEQYF.